The rows below give T cell receptor beta chains drawn from one sample of a study of beta chain features in type 1 diabetes. The assay was immunoSEQ multiplex PCR, and TCRdb's table has in-frame clones only and misses some. The sample lists around 600,000 clones; around 12% were seen once. Sample: naive CD4+ T cells from blood. These receptors were collected from a man younger than 45 with type 1 diabetes. The conserved cysteine and the conserved F or W are not part of the CDR3 here. Fields, in order: V gene, D gene, CDR3 protein. A D gene is named only where the DNA matches it firmly.

>TRBV6-5|-
ASSPLVRGGEQF
>TRBV29-1|TRBD2
SVEDRASGATPYEQY
>TRBV25-1|-
ASSERGEQPQH
>TRBV29-1|-
SGAGRPGELF
>TRBV14|-
ASSQAGSLQY
>TRBV9|-
ASSVDAGAQPQH
>TRBV14|TRBD1
ASSFTGDTEAF
>TRBV5-1|-
ATRTSPSYEQY
>TRBV7-6|-
ASSLIGSSTDTQY
>TRBV4-2|-
ASSEGLDSRPGETQY
>TRBV6-5|-
ASSYTSQGKNIQY
>TRBV28|-
ASSLGSYGYT
>TRBV5-1|-
ASSLDREKYEQY
>TRBV19|-
ASSRTLRGRYEQY
>TRBV9|-
ASSYGIAKAYEQY
>TRBV14|-
ASSHYRTGSTGELF
>TRBV15|-
ATSSVGSRYNEQF
>TRBV7-2|-
ASSHNGGPLSQETQY
>TRBV21-1|-
ASSRQGEAEKLF
>TRBV4-3|-
ASSQYGRIQETQY
>TRBV7-9|-
ASSLGGLRDSSYEQY
>TRBV10-3|TRBD1
AAERETGGEYNEQF
>TRBV4-3|TRBD2
ASSRVGSGVYNEQF
>TRBV29-1|-
SVEGLEGLTSSYNEQF
>TRBV29-1|TRBD1
SVGTGDLYYGYT
>TRBV4-3|-
ASSQDEGSSQH
>TRBV7-2|TRBD2
ASSKWGGPDTQY
>TRBV20-1|-
SASSLGTQY
>TRBV9|-
ASSVAPTDTQY
>TRBV7-9|TRBD1
ASSFDRDRREQY
>TRBV28|TRBD1
ASSLEGTGGVETQY
>TRBV13|-
ASSLRAKNYNEQF
>TRBV6-5|TRBD1
ASSFDRGSPLH
>TRBV19|-
ASSLWTENTGELF
>TRBV7-9|TRBD1
ASSSGQAGLNTEAF
>TRBV11-3|-
ASNKGTPNEQY
>TRBV5-1|TRBD2
ASSSTSTSTDTQY
>TRBV11-2|TRBD2
ASTGLAGGRQETQY
>TRBV9|-
ASSPADGRLNTGELF
>TRBV10-2|-
ASSDTDTQY
>TRBV18|TRBD2
ASSLAPGGGYGRTDTQY
>TRBV19|-
ASRQSGNTIY